The 21 T cell receptor beta chains listed next were all sequenced from one sample in a study of PD-1 blockade in classical Hodgkin lymphoma. The assay was immunoSEQ multiplex PCR, and TCRdb's table has in-frame clones only and misses some. Here the sample spans tens of thousands of clones, about two thirds being singletons. Relapse after autologous stem cell transplantation occurred in every patient, and brentuximab vedotin exposure varied. Here the sequenced sample was peripheral blood mononuclear cells (PBMCs), taken before the second cycle of nivolumab. These receptors were collected from a human donor with classical Hodgkin lymphoma.

The chain joins TRBV29-1 to TRBJ2-2; perhaps TRBD1 as D (5 bases). The V gene lost 4 bases and the J gene lost 4 bases, with 13 bases spanning the gap. This CDR3 has 14 amino acids. Germline-derived CDR1 and CDR2 are SQVTM and ANQGSEA. The CDR3 reads CSVASRVATGELFF. CDR3 in DNA: TGCAGCGTTGCATCCAGGGTGGCCACCGGGGAGCTGTTTTTT.

The chain carries TRBV12-1 and TRBJ2-1; the D call in the table, TRBD2, was not verified against the DNA. TRBV12-1 is marked as a pseudogene. The CDR3 covers 16 residues. The CDR3 DNA follows: TGTGCCAGCGTAGGGGAGGAGTGGGCTATGGGATTTGAGCAGTTCTTC. Protein product: CASVGEEWAMGFEQFF.

V is TRBV7-3 and J is TRBJ2-1, with a weak D call TRBD2 (5 bases). This CDR3 has 16 amino acids. From germline, CDR1 is SGHTA and CDR2 FQGTGA. Trimming stripped 3 bases from V and 3 bases from J, with 15 bases between. The CDR3, as DNA: TGTGCCAGCAGCTTTTCAGGACTTCGGCTCTACAATGAGCAGTTCTTC. As protein: CASSFSGLRLYNEQFF. Full variable domain (outside the CDR3, taken from reference TRBV7-3 and TRBJ2-1): GAGVSQTPSNKVTEKGKYVELRCDPISGHTALYWYRQSLGQGPEFLIYFQGTGAADDSGLPNDRFFAVRPEGSVSTLKIQRTERGDSAVYLCASSFSGLRLYNEQFFGPGTRLTVL.

The V and J genes are TRBV18 and TRBJ2-7; D possibly corresponds to TRBD2 (6 bases). V dropped 2 bases and J dropped 5 bases, with 7 bases sitting between them. Germline V CDR1 and CDR2: KGHSH, LQKENI. The CDR3 covers 12 residues. The CDR3 DNA sequence: TGTGCCAGCTCACCATCGGGAGACGAGCAGTACTTC. It is translated as CASSPSGDEQYF.

CDR3 DNA: TGCGCCAGCAGCTCTAACACCGGGGAGCTGTTTTTT. The encoded protein is CASSSNTGELFF. This rearrangement joins TRBV5-1 to TRBJ2-2; D call uncertain. V was pared by 3 bases and J by 2 bases, with 2 bases between. CDR1 SGHRS and CDR2 YFSETQ come from the germline V gene. CDR3 length: 12 amino acids.

J is TRBJ1-1 and V is TRBV28; D not certain. V lost 3 bases, J lost 1 base, and 12 bases lay in between. The CDR3 totals 15 residues. CDR1 and CDR2 (germline): MDHEN, SYDVKM. The CDR3: CASSFSGSSNTEAFF. CDR3 nucleotide sequence: TGTGCCAGCAGTTTCTCCGGGAGCTCGAACACTGAAGCTTTCTTT.

The V call is TRBV28, the J call TRBJ2-3; 10 bases match TRBD2. With V trimmed by 5 bases and J by 2 bases, 7 bases remained unmatched. The CDR3 totals 16 residues. Germline V CDR1 and CDR2: MDHEN, SYDVKM. As DNA, the CDR3 is TGTGCCAGCAGTAGAAGCGGGGGGGCCGTCACAGATACGCAGTATTTT. As protein: CASSRSGGAVTDTQYF.

The rearrangement joins TRBV5-1 to TRBJ1-1; D is possibly TRBD1 (5 bases). V dropped 4 bases and J dropped 1 base, with 11 bases sitting between them. The CDR3 length is 14 residues. Germline V gene lookup returns CDR1 SGHRS and CDR2 YFSETQ. CDR3 amino acids: CASSRQPTNTEAFF. The CDR3 DNA is TGCGCCAGCAGCCGACAGCCAACGAACACTGAAGCTTTCTTT.

The CDR3 here is CASSTNPGYPATNEKLFF. The DNA of the CDR3 is TGTGCCAGCAGTACCAACCCGGGGTACCCCGCAACTAATGAAAAACTGTTTTTT. This chain joins TRBV28 and TRBJ1-4; no clear D. V was clipped by 5 bases and J by 0 bases, with 19 bases between them. The germline V gene has CDR1 MDHEN and CDR2 SYDVKM. The CDR3 totals 18 residues.

The rearrangement links TRBV28 to TRBJ1-6; D gene uncertain. CDR1 MDHEN and CDR2 SYDVKM come from the germline V gene. Trimming cost V 3 bases and J 6 bases, with 9 bases left between them. This CDR3 comprises 14 residues. CDR3 nucleotides: TGTGCCAGCAGTTTGTGGCAGGCTAATTCACCCCTCCACTTT. Translation gives CASSLWQANSPLHF. The complete variable domain, with remaining parts taken from reference TRBV28 and TRBJ1-6, reads DVKVTQSSRYLVKRTGEKVFLECVQDMDHENMFWYRQDPGLGLRLIYFSYDVKMKEKGDIPEGYSVSREKKERFSLILESASTNQTSMYLCASSLWQANSPLHFGNGTRLTVT.

This clone occurred a few times. This rearrangement joins TRBV5-6 to TRBJ2-2; D may be TRBD2 (6 bases). Germline V gene data show CDR1 as SGHDT and CDR2 as YYEEEE. Trimming removed 4 bases from V and 0 bases from J, with 7 bases in between. This CDR3 region has 14 residues. The CDR3 coding sequence is TGTGCCAGCAGCGGGGGGTCGAACACCGGGGAGCTGTTTTTT. Protein sequence: CASSGGSNTGELFF.

The chain employs TRBV4-2 and TRBJ2-1; 10 bases agree with TRBD2. Germline V gene sequence: CDR1 LGHNA, CDR2 YNFKEQ. Trimming at V came to 2 bases and at J to 6 bases, leaving 7 bases not matched to a gene. The CDR3 extends over 16 amino acids. In nucleotides, the CDR3 is TGTGCCAGCAGCCAAAACAGCGGGGGGGCCGCCAATGAGCAGTTCTTC. It codes for CASSQNSGGAANEQFF.

V gene TRBV2 combines with J gene TRBJ1-1; D perhaps matches TRBD1 (6 bases). V dropped 8 bases and J dropped 3 bases, with 25 bases sitting between them. Per germline, CDR1 SNHLY and CDR2 FYNNEI. CDR3 length equals 17 residues. CDR3 residues: CASVTTGRGFFDTEAFF. The DNA for the CDR3 is TGTGCCAGCGTGACGACAGGACGGGGGTTTTTTGACACTGAAGCTTTCTTT. Drawing the rest from reference TRBV2 and TRBJ1-1, the complete variable domain is EPEVTQTPSHQVTQMGQEVILRCVPISNHLYFYWYRQILGQKVEFLVSFYNNEISEKSEIFDDQFSVERPDGSNFTLKIRSTKLEDSAMYFCASVTTGRGFFDTEAFFGQGTRLTVV.

The chain is built from TRBV6-4 and TRBJ2-3, with TRBD2 as a possible D gene (5 bases). V lost 5 bases, J lost 1 base, and 7 bases lay in between. The germline V gene encodes CDR1 MRHNA and CDR2 SNTAGT. CDR3 length equals 13 residues. The CDR3 spells CASSPGGTDTQYF. DNA of the CDR3: TGTGCCAGCAGTCCCGGGGGCACAGATACGCAGTATTTT.

The gene calls are TRBV29-1 and TRBJ2-5; D may match TRBD1 or TRBD2 (6 bases each). The CDR3 contains 12 residues. The V gene lost 7 bases and the J gene lost 1 base, with 10 bases spanning the gap. Germline loops: CDR1 SQVTM, CDR2 ANQGSEA. The DNA of the CDR3 is TGCAGCGCGCGGGACATCCAAGAGACCCAGTACTTC. Encoded protein: CSARDIQETQYF. Variable domain in full (rest from reference TRBV29-1 and TRBJ2-5): SAVISQKPSRDICQRGTSLTIQCQVDSQVTMMFWYRQQPGQSLTLIATANQGSEATYESGFVIDKFPISRPNLTFSTLTVSNMSPEDSSIYLCSARDIQETQYFGPGTRLLVL.

This clone was seen a few times. This rearrangement joins TRBV5-1 to TRBJ2-1; 8 positions agree with TRBD2. The V segment lost 0 bases and the J segment 4 bases; nucleotides outside the gene matches: 9. This CDR3 region has 17 residues. The germline V gene has CDR1 SGHRS and CDR2 YFSETQ. This chain's CDR3 is CASSLAGGGGSYNEQFF. In DNA, the CDR3 is TGCGCCAGCAGCTTGGCCGGAGGCGGGGGGTCTTACAATGAGCAGTTCTTC.

This sequence joins TRBV14 and TRBJ1-2; D perhaps matches TRBD1 (6 bases). Germline loops: CDR1 SGHDN, CDR2 FVKESK. Trimming removed 1 base at V and 5 bases at J, with 14 bases between. The CDR3 contains 15 residues. The DNA for the CDR3 is TGTGCCAGCAGCCAAGGAAGCCTAAGGGGGTATGGCTACACCTTC. Translating gives CASSQGSLRGYGYTF.

The gene calls are TRBV27 and TRBJ1-3; D is unresolved. This CDR3 has 15 residues. Germline assignment: CDR1 MNHEY and CDR2 SMNVEV (reference sequence). The V gene lost 4 bases and the J gene lost 0 bases, with 10 bases spanning the gap. CDR3 bases: TGTGCCAGCAGTTCAAGGAAGAGCTCTGGAAACACCATATATTTT. This gives the protein CASSSRKSSGNTIYF.

V is TRBV2 and J is TRBJ2-3, with a possible D match to TRBD1 (6 bases). Trimming took off 6 bases at V and 6 bases at J, with 7 bases between the two ends. This CDR3 is built from 11 residues. The germline gives CDR1 SNHLY, CDR2 FYNNEI. The CDR3: CASRQGDTQYF. CDR3 in DNA: TGTGCCAGCAGGCAGGGGGATACGCAGTATTTT.

This rearrangement joins TRBV19 to TRBJ2-7, with a tentative D call TRBD1 (6 bases). The CDR3 totals 13 residues. The V end lost 5 bases, the J end lost 4 bases, and 12 bases lay between the germline ends. Germline CDR1 LNHDA, CDR2 SQIVND (reference sequence). The CDR3 DNA reads TGTGCCAGTAGTGCCACGCAGGGGTACGAGCAGTACGTC. This translates into CASSATQGYEQYV.

This rearrangement joins TRBV4-2 to TRBJ2-3, with 8 bases aligning to TRBD1. The V gene end was trimmed by 0 bases and the J gene end by 2 bases; junction bases not matched to a gene: 4. CDR3 length equals 16 residues. Germline V gene lookup returns CDR1 LGHNA and CDR2 YNFKEQ. CDR3 nucleotide sequence: TGTGCCAGCAGCCAAGAGGCAGGGGGCTCCACAGATACGCAGTATTTT. As protein: CASSQEAGGSTDTQYF.